Below, 23 T cell receptor beta chains from the same sample are listed, as sequenced in a study of CD8 T cells in ankylosing spondylitis. Via MiXCR, TCRdb re-called the 5' RACE reads, giving one row per CDR3 protein. The repertoire holds around 250,000 distinct CDR3 sequences, with 30% to 40% as singletons. Sequencing used blood, either unsorted or a sorted T cell fraction (not recorded which). The receptors derive from a male donor with ankylosing spondylitis or in good health (not recorded which).

The chain carries TRBV5-1 and TRBJ2-1, with 7 bases matching TRBD1. Germline V gene sequence: CDR1 SGHRS, CDR2 YFSETQ. This CDR3 spans 13 amino acids. The J segment lost 8 bases and the V segment lost 4 bases, leaving 6 bases of the junction unmatched. The CDR3 reads CASSTPTGHEQFF. The CDR3 DNA is TGCGCCAGCAGCACACCGACAGGGCATGAGCAGTTCTTC. The entire variable domain, with the rest obtained from reference TRBV5-1 and TRBJ2-1, is as follows: KAGVTQTPRYLIKTRGQQVTLSCSPISGHRSVSWYQQTPGQGLQFLFEYFSETQRNKGNFPGRFSGRQFSNSRSEMNVSTLELGDSALYLCASSTPTGHEQFFGPGTRLTVL.

The chain uses TRBV12-3 or TRBV12-4 and TRBJ2-6; D may be TRBD1 (7 bases). The V end was cut by 3 bases, the J end by 2 bases, with 11 bases between. This CDR3 comprises 16 residues. CDR3 amino acids: CASSFRGTAGANVLTF. The CDR3 nucleotides are TGTGCCAGCAGTTTCCGCGGGACAGCTGGGGCCAACGTCCTGACTTTC.

The genes are TRBV5-6 and TRBJ2-6, with D possibly TRBD2 on 5 matching bases. V was cut by 7 bases and J by 0 bases, with 8 bases left in between. Germline V gene sequence: CDR1 SGHDT, CDR2 YYEEEE. The CDR3 runs 14 residues. CDR3 nucleotide sequence: TGTGCCAGCGGCGGGTTCTCTGGGGCCAACGTCCTGACTTTC. Its protein product is CASGGFSGANVLTF.

The V and J genes are TRBV5-5 and TRBJ2-7, with D hard to call. Germline V lookup: CDR1 SGHKS, CDR2 YYEKEE (reference sequence). V was cut by 1 base and J by 5 bases, with 10 bases left in between. This CDR3 region has 13 residues. CDR3 region: CASSLSWAHEQYF. CDR3 DNA sequence: TGTGCCAGCAGCTTGTCGTGGGCCCACGAGCAGTACTTC.

The chain links TRBV9 to TRBJ1-3; D gene uncertain. Germline CDR1 reads SGDLS; CDR2 reads YYNGEE. V lost 4 bases and J lost 0, with 11 bases in between. The CDR3 is made up of 15 amino acids. CDR3: CASSRTSNSGNTIYF. CDR3 in DNA: TGTGCCAGCAGCCGGACCTCTAACTCTGGAAACACCATATATTTT.

The chain is built from TRBV20-1 and TRBJ2-7; D is unresolved. The CDR3 loop spans 15 amino acids. Germline CDR1 and CDR2: DFQATT and SNEGSKA (reference sequence). V lost 3 bases to trimming and J lost 0 bases, with 15 bases between them. Here the CDR3 reads CSARDLDASSYEQYF. Here the CDR3 DNA reads TGCAGTGCTAGGGACCTTGACGCGAGCTCCTACGAGCAGTACTTC.

The V call is TRBV20-1, the J call TRBJ2-7; 8 nucleotides line up with TRBD1. The V and J ends lost 5 bases and 6 bases, in that order; junction bases with no gene match: 9. CDR3 length equals 13 residues. Germline CDR1 is DFQATT and CDR2 is SNEGSKA (reference sequence). This CDR3 is CSADKDRDSEQYF. The CDR3 region has the DNA TGCAGTGCTGACAAGGACAGGGACAGCGAGCAGTACTTC.

The V and J genes are TRBV5-1 and TRBJ2-3; perhaps TRBD1 as D (6 bases). Germline-derived CDR1 and CDR2 are SGHRS and YFSETQ. The V end was cut by 5 bases, the J end by 8 bases, with 18 bases between. CDR3 length: 14 amino acids. CDR3 sequence (DNA): TGCGCCAGCAGAAGGGGGACCTTCACGGGTACGCAGTATTTT. This translates into CASRRGTFTGTQYF.

This clonotype was counted a single time. The chain has TRBV12-3 or TRBV12-4 and TRBJ1-6; D unresolved. The CDR3 has 14 amino acids. With 4 bases removed from V and 9 bases from J, the gap between germline ends came to 13 bases. CDR3 protein: CASSSSGRGSPLHF. The DNA of the CDR3 is TGTGCCAGCAGTTCCTCAGGCAGAGGTTCACCCCTCCACTTT.

The rearrangement joins TRBV28 to TRBJ2-5; a weak D match, TRBD1 (5 bases). Looked up from germline, CDR1 is MDHEN and CDR2 is SYDVKM. Trimming left V 7 bases short and J 1 base short, with 16 bases between. CDR3 length: 15 residues. CDR3 DNA: TGTGCCAGCAATGGTCGCAGGGTCACCCAAGAGACCCAGTACTTC. Encoded protein: CASNGRRVTQETQYF.

This chain links TRBV30 with TRBJ2-1; 11 positions match TRBD1. The length of the CDR3 is 15 residues. Losses at the gene ends were 5 bases for V and 0 bases for J; bases not matched to a gene: 3. The germline V gene has CDR1 GTSNPN and CDR2 SVGIG (reference sequence). The CDR3: CAWGQGASSYNEQFF. CDR3 DNA sequence: TGTGCCTGGGGACAGGGGGCTAGCTCCTACAATGAGCAGTTCTTC.

This clonotype turned up a few times. This sequence joins TRBV4-2 and TRBJ2-7; 7 nucleotides line up with TRBD2. V lost 3 bases to trimming and J lost 0 bases; unmatched junction nucleotides: 5. CDR1 and CDR2 from the germline V gene are LGHNA and YNFKEQ. The CDR3 spans 15 residues. This chain's CDR3 is CASSHIRDYSYEQYF. The CDR3 DNA is TGTGCCAGCAGCCACATTCGGGACTACTCCTACGAGCAGTACTTC.

This clonotype was seen more than once but under ten times. The chain couples TRBV29-1 to TRBJ2-1; 9 bases agree with TRBD2. The V gene end was trimmed by 4 bases and the J gene end by 8 bases; junction bases not matched to a gene: 9. In germline, CDR1 is SQVTM, CDR2 ANQGSEA. This CDR3 spans 14 amino acids. The CDR3 coding sequence is TGCAGCGTTGTTGGTGGTAGCGGGGGCGATGAGCAGTTCTTC. This translates into CSVVGGSGGDEQFF.

The rearrangement joins TRBV5-6 to TRBJ2-3, with D possibly called TRBD1 or TRBD2 (5 bases each). This CDR3 has 13 amino acids. V lost 3 bases to trimming and J lost 6 bases, with 11 bases between them. Per germline, CDR1 SGHDT and CDR2 YYEEEE. Here the CDR3 reads CASSWDGRDTQYF. The DNA of the CDR3 is TGTGCCAGCAGCTGGGACGGTCGGGATACGCAGTATTTT.

This clonotype was detected a few times. This chain links TRBV27 with TRBJ2-2; D not certain. CDR1 and CDR2 (germline): MNHEY, SMNVEV (reference sequence). The CDR3 is 14 amino acids. Trimming took 5 bases from V and 6 from J, leaving 13 bases between them. The DNA for the CDR3 is TGTGCCAGCAGTAGAGTCCTTTGGGCCGGGGAGCTGTTTTTT. Protein: CASSRVLWAGELFF.

The chain uses TRBV20-1 and TRBJ2-4, with D tentatively TRBD1 (5 bases). The CDR3 is 14 amino acids. Trimming removed 3 bases from V and 8 bases from J, with 17 bases in between. CDR1 is DFQATT, CDR2 SNEGSKA, per germline (reference sequence). The chain's CDR3 is CSARWWQGGDIQYF. The CDR3 DNA reads as TGCAGTGCTAGGTGGTGGCAGGGTGGTGACATTCAGTACTTC.

The chain recombines TRBV9 with TRBJ2-3; tentatively, D is TRBD1 (5 bases). Germline loops: CDR1 SGDLS, CDR2 YYNGEE. CDR3 length equals 14 residues. The V and J ends lost 0 bases and 3 bases respectively, with 8 bases between them. The CDR3 region has the DNA TGTGCCAGCAGCGTAGAGGGGTTGACAGATACGCAGTATTTT. It yields the protein CASSVEGLTDTQYF.

The chain links TRBV10-3 to TRBJ1-2; 7 bases line up with TRBD1. The CDR3 extends over 11 amino acids. Germline loops: CDR1 ENHRY, CDR2 SYGVKD. Trimming cost V 10 bases and J 10 bases; bases outside gene matches: 9. CDR3 loop: CANRQGRDYTF. The CDR3 DNA reads as TGTGCCAACCGACAGGGCCGGGACTACACCTTC.

This chain connects TRBV3-1 to TRBJ2-5; D may match TRBD1 or TRBD2 (5 bases each). The V and J ends lost 4 bases and 5 bases respectively, with 23 bases between them. The CDR3 runs to 17 residues. The germline CDR1 and CDR2 sequences are LGHDT and YNNKEL (reference sequence). As DNA, the CDR3 is TGTGCCAGCAGCCCCGTGGGGCCAAGGACAAGAGGGGAGACCCAGTACTTC. This sequence encodes CASSPVGPRTRGETQYF.

This clonotype was detected a few times. This sequence joins TRBV20-1 and TRBJ1-1; possibly TRBD1 for D (6 bases). The V end was cut by 0 bases, the J end by 7 bases, with 18 bases between. There are 15 residues in the CDR3. Germline CDR1 and CDR2: DFQATT and SNEGSKA (reference sequence). CDR3 DNA: TGCAGTGCTAGAGACCCCTTGGGACAACATGTTGAAGCTTTCTTT. Translating gives CSARDPLGQHVEAFF.

This clonotype has just a few counts. This chain uses TRBV20-1 with TRBJ2-3; 8 bases are shared with TRBD2. Germline trimming cut 6 bases from V and 3 bases from J; bases unmatched to any gene: 5. Germline values: CDR1 DFQATT, CDR2 SNEGSKA (reference sequence). This CDR3 contains 13 residues. In DNA, the CDR3 is TGCAGTGCCGGCCAGCGGGGGACAGATACGCAGTATTTT. This gives the protein CSAGQRGTDTQYF.

The chain combines TRBV29-1 with TRBJ2-4; D is perhaps TRBD1 (5 bases). The CDR3 consists of 11 residues. Deletions cut 7 bases from V and 10 bases from J, with 14 bases between. The germline V gene has CDR1 SQVTM and CDR2 ANQGSEA. CDR3 coding DNA: TGCAGCGGGTTTCGTAGGGGTATTCAGTACTTC. This sequence encodes CSGFRRGIQYF.

This clonotype appeared a few times. This could be a read error, since a much larger clone is one nucleotide away. The J gene is TRBJ1-1, the V gene TRBV12-3 or TRBV12-4, with D possibly being TRBD1 (5 bases). There are 13 residues in the CDR3. Trimming removed 3 bases from V and 1 base from J, with 6 bases in between. DNA for the CDR3: TGTGCCAGCAGTTTGGGGACGAACACTGAAGCTTTCTTT. This gives the protein CASSLGTNTEAFF.